What follows is one TCR beta chain and its context. A 5'RACE reaction primed in the constant segment made cDNA libraries of TCR alpha and TCR beta, and these carried sample barcodes and UMIs. TCRdb re-called the 5' RACE reads through MiXCR, storing one row per CDR3 protein. The table records hundreds of thousands of distinct CDR3 sequences, around 27% of them present only once. These data are taken from a study of T-cell memory formation after mild COVID-19. The CDR3 consists of 14 residues. Germline loops: CDR1 SNHLY, CDR2 FYNNEI. The ends were cut back, 5 bases at V and 1 base at J, with 12 bases in the middle.

The source of this sequence is an adult woman who had mild COVID-19 (a few samples of this study predate the infection). Cell type and time point are not known. The chain employs TRBV2 and TRBJ2-7, with D possibly being TRBD1 (6 bases). The sequenced sample consisted of PBMCs or a T cell subset sorted from them (not recorded which). The chain's CDR3 is CASSYGQSSYEQYF. The DNA of the CDR3 is TGTGCCAGCAGTTACGGACAGTCGTCCTACGAGCAGTACTTC.